These 26 T cell receptor beta chains were sequenced from one sample in a study of blood T cell repertoires in COVID-19. The protocol was immunoSEQ multiplex PCR, while the TCRdb copy is restricted to in-frame clones and leaves out a portion. Here the sample spans roughly 200,000 clones, over 75% being singletons. The source material was peripheral blood. These receptors originate from a woman aged 80 or older with active or convalescent COVID-19.

This clone showed up many times. The gene calls are TRBV6-1 and TRBJ2-7; possibly TRBD1 for D (5 bases). CDR3 length equals 15 residues. Germline assignment: CDR1 MNHNS and CDR2 SASEGT. Trimming removed 2 bases from V and 0 bases from J, with 11 bases in between. This chain's CDR3 is CASSEKAQGSYEQYF. CDR3 DNA sequence: TGTGCCAGCAGTGAAAAAGCGCAGGGCTCCTACGAGCAGTACTTC.

The gene calls are TRBV24-1 and TRBJ2-1, with D possibly TRBD1 on 5 matching bases. The V end lost 7 bases, the J end lost 8 bases, and 17 bases lay between the germline ends. CDR3 length: 14 residues. Germline V gene data show CDR1 as KGHDR and CDR2 as SFDVKD. In DNA form, the CDR3 reads TGTGCCACCAGCGGACACCTCTCTCTCGATGAGCAGTTCTTC. This codes for CATSGHLSLDEQFF.

The chain uses TRBV7-9 and TRBJ1-5; D unresolved. The CDR3 runs 13 residues. Germline V gives CDR1 SEHNR, CDR2 FQNEAQ (reference sequence). V lost 2 bases, J lost 2 bases, and 4 bases lay in between. CDR3 bases: TGTGCCAGCAGCTTAACGGGCAATCAGCCCCAGCATTTT. Its protein is CASSLTGNQPQHF.

The rearrangement links TRBV9 to TRBJ1-3; TRBD1 is a possible D gene (6 bases). Looked up from germline, CDR1 is SGDLS and CDR2 is YYNGEE. The germline V and J ends were trimmed by 3 bases and 4 bases, with 17 bases remaining between them. The CDR3 extends over 16 amino acids. CDR3 DNA: TGTGCCAGCAGCGCCTCGTTACAGGGTTCGGGAAACACCATATATTTT. This gives the protein CASSASLQGSGNTIYF.

The J gene is TRBJ1-2, the V gene TRBV19, with a possible D match to TRBD1 (5 bases). Germline loops: CDR1 LNHDA, CDR2 SQIVND (reference sequence). The CDR3 runs 12 residues. V was clipped by 6 bases and J by 5 bases, with 10 bases between them. CDR3 DNA: TGTGCCAGTAGCCAGGGATGGTATGGCTACACCTTC. This translates into CASSQGWYGYTF.

The CDR3 coding sequence is TGTGCCAGCAGCACCCAGGTGGGCAACACTGAAGCTTTCTTT. Translating gives CASSTQVGNTEAFF. The rearrangement links TRBV7-8 to TRBJ1-1; D is uncertain. The V and J ends lost 5 bases and 2 bases respectively, with 12 bases between them. The germline V gene has CDR1 SGHVS and CDR2 FQNEAQ. CDR3 size: 14 residues.

This clone turned up a few times. The chain couples TRBV27 to TRBJ1-4; 7 nucleotides align to TRBD1. V lost 2 bases and J lost 10; bases outside the gene matches: 10. CDR1 and CDR2 (germline): MNHEY, SMNVEV (reference sequence). CDR3 length: 15 amino acids. This CDR3 is CASSLNGQVTGKLFF. The CDR3 DNA sequence: TGTGCCAGCAGTTTAAATGGACAGGTAACCGGAAAACTGTTTTTT. The entire variable domain, with the rest obtained from reference TRBV27 and TRBJ1-4, is as follows: EAQVTQNPRYLITVTGKKLTVTCSQNMNHEYMSWYRQDPGLGLRQIYYSMNVEVTDKGDVPEGYKVSRKEKRNFPLILESPSPNQTSLYFCASSLNGQVTGKLFFGSGTQLSVL.

This chain joins TRBV7-8 and TRBJ1-6; TRBD1 matches at 9 bases. The CDR3 loop spans 15 amino acids. Trimming cost V 2 bases and J 7 bases; bases outside gene matches: 3. Germline V lookup: CDR1 SGHVS, CDR2 FQNEAQ. CDR3 sequence (DNA): TGTGCCAGCAGCTTATCAACAGGGGGCAATTCACCCCTCCACTTT. As protein: CASSLSTGGNSPLHF.

The chain is built from TRBV4-2 and TRBJ2-6; D unresolved. In germline, CDR1 is LGHNA, CDR2 YNFKEQ. The CDR3 covers 13 residues. V gave up 5 bases and J gave up 4 bases, with 6 bases separating them. DNA of the CDR3: TGTGCCAGCAGCGCGTCGGGGGCCAACGTCCTGACTTTC. This sequence encodes CASSASGANVLTF.

This chain uses TRBV4-1 with TRBJ2-7; 9 positions agree with TRBD1. V trimming: 4 bases; J trimming: 4 bases; junction bases outside the gene matches: 5. The CDR3 runs to 14 residues. CDR1 MGHRA and CDR2 YSYEKL come from the germline V gene. CDR3 in DNA: TGCGCCAGCAGCCCTACGGGACAGGGTTACGAGCAGTACTTC. It is translated as CASSPTGQGYEQYF.

This clone has only one observation. The chain joins TRBV4-1 to TRBJ1-5; TRBD1 aligns across 9 bases. CDR3 size: 15 residues. The germline V gene encodes CDR1 MGHRA and CDR2 YSYEKL. The junction had 6 bases not matched to a gene; V was cut back by 3 bases and J by 6 bases. CDR3 sequence reads: CASSHYLGQGQPQHF. Here the CDR3 DNA reads TGCGCCAGCAGCCATTATCTGGGACAGGGTCAGCCCCAGCATTTT.

This clone showed up just once. The V and J genes are TRBV9 and TRBJ1-4, with D perhaps matching TRBD1 (6 bases). The germline V and J ends were trimmed by 0 bases and 0 bases, with 12 bases remaining between them. The CDR3 spans 17 residues. The germline gives CDR1 SGDLS, CDR2 YYNGEE. The CDR3 DNA reads as TGTGCCAGCAGCGTAGCGTCAGGGGCTACAACTAATGAAAAACTGTTTTTT. Protein sequence: CASSVASGATTNEKLFF.

This chain connects TRBV9 to TRBJ2-5; 10 nucleotides line up with TRBD1. Trimming at V came to 0 bases and at J to 5 bases, leaving 4 bases not matched to a gene. This CDR3 region has 15 residues. Per germline, CDR1 SGDLS and CDR2 YYNGEE. CDR3 region: CASSVAGTGEETQYF. The CDR3 region has the DNA TGTGCCAGCAGCGTAGCCGGGACAGGGGAGGAGACCCAGTACTTC.

The CDR3 nucleotides are TGTGCCAGCAGACAGTCGCCCACTTTAGCTAATGAAAAACTGTTTTTT. Translation gives CASRQSPTLANEKLFF. V and J are TRBV2 and TRBJ1-4; D remains ambiguous. CDR1 and CDR2 (germline): SNHLY, FYNNEI. Trimming stripped 6 bases from V and 3 bases from J, with 17 bases between. The CDR3 has 16 residues.

The V call is TRBV14, the J call TRBJ2-1; D gene ambiguous. V lost 8 bases and J lost 4, with 15 bases in between. The germline gives CDR1 SGHDN, CDR2 FVKESK. The CDR3 loop spans 14 amino acids. CDR3 in DNA: TGTGCCAGCTCACGACTCAACTCATACAATGAGCAGTTCTTC. Protein sequence: CASSRLNSYNEQFF.

The CDR3 DNA reads TGTGCCACCAGCATGTCCAGAAACTATGGCTACACCTTC. This translates into CATSMSRNYGYTF. The chain employs TRBV15 and TRBJ1-2, with no clear D. The CDR3 loop spans 13 amino acids. Germline lookup yields CDR1 LNHNV and CDR2 YYDKDF (reference sequence). The germline V and J ends were trimmed by 4 bases and 2 bases, with 8 bases remaining between them.

This rearrangement joins TRBV5-6 to TRBJ1-1, with D hard to call. This CDR3 is built from 15 residues. CDR1 and CDR2 (germline): SGHDT, YYEEEE. V was pared by 4 bases and J by 4 bases, with 17 bases between. The CDR3 region has the DNA TGTGCCAGCAGCGCCTTACTAGGAGCGGCCACTGAAGCTTTCTTT. Its translation is CASSALLGAATEAFF. The full variable domain, completed using reference TRBV5-6 and TRBJ1-1, is DAGVTQSPTHLIKTRGQQVTLRCSPKSGHDTVSWYQQALGQGPQFIFQYYEEEERQRGNFPDRFSGHQFPNYSSELNVNALLLGDSALYLCASSALLGAATEAFFGQGTRLTVV.

V usage is TRBV29-1 and J usage is TRBJ1-2, with a tentative D call TRBD1 (5 bases). The CDR3 runs 14 residues. V dropped 6 bases and J dropped 6 bases, with 20 bases sitting between them. The V gene's germline CDR1 is SQVTM and CDR2 ANQGSEA. The CDR3 DNA follows: TGCAGCGTAGACCCCGTGGGGCAGTCCCATGGCTACACCTTC. Its protein is CSVDPVGQSHGYTF.

This sequence joins TRBV28 and TRBJ1-5; no firm D call. The CDR3 contains 13 residues. The germline V gene has CDR1 MDHEN and CDR2 SYDVKM. V dropped 2 bases and J dropped 7 bases, with 9 bases sitting between them. CDR3 DNA sequence: TGTGCCAGCAGTTTAGGATGGGAGCAGCCCCAGCATTTT. Residues: CASSLGWEQPQHF.

CDR3 in DNA: TGTGCCACCAGCAGAGATCAGGCCAGCCCCTACGAGCAGTACTTC. It yields the protein CATSRDQASPYEQYF. V usage is TRBV15 and J usage is TRBJ2-7, with D uncertain. The germline V gene has CDR1 LNHNV and CDR2 YYDKDF (reference sequence). This CDR3 is 15 amino acids long. Trimming cost V 0 bases and J 2 bases, with 11 bases left between them.

V usage is TRBV5-1 and J usage is TRBJ2-7; 12 bases fit TRBD1. Germline lookup yields CDR1 SGHRS and CDR2 YFSETQ. The ends lost 4 bases at V and 4 bases at J; junction bases unmatched: 12. CDR3 length: 17 amino acids. The CDR3 loop reads CASSLYPGQGASYEQYF. In DNA form, the CDR3 reads TGCGCCAGCAGCCTATACCCGGGACAGGGGGCCTCGTACGAGCAGTACTTC.

This sequence joins TRBV5-1 and TRBJ2-7; D gene uncertain. Germline assignment: CDR1 SGHRS and CDR2 YFSETQ. V was trimmed by 6 bases and J by 5 bases, leaving 18 bases between them. CDR3 length: 14 amino acids. Written as DNA, the CDR3 is TGCGCCAGCAATACTGCAAACCCCCCTCACGAGCAGTACTTC. This sequence encodes CASNTANPPHEQYF.

The CDR3 DNA reads TGTGCCAGCAGCCAGCCTGACAGCCCCTATGGCTACACCTTC. It translates to CASSQPDSPYGYTF. The chain is built from TRBV4-2 and TRBJ1-2; perhaps TRBD1 as D (5 bases). Trimming took 3 bases from V and 4 from J, leaving 12 bases between them. There are 14 residues in the CDR3. Germline values: CDR1 LGHNA, CDR2 YNFKEQ.

This clone was counted a single time. The gene calls are TRBV5-1 and TRBJ2-7; 8 bases align to TRBD1. The CDR3 is made up of 14 amino acids. V gave up 3 bases and J gave up 3 bases; unmatched junction bases: 5. Germline loops: CDR1 SGHRS, CDR2 YFSETQ. The chain's CDR3 is CASSSGQGGYEQYF. The CDR3 coding sequence is TGCGCCAGCAGCTCCGGACAGGGCGGCTACGAGCAGTACTTC.

CDR3 DNA: TGTGCCAGCTCACCGTCAACAGAAGCTTTCTTT. The encoded protein is CASSPSTEAFF. The V call is TRBV18, the J call TRBJ1-1; no definite D call. The CDR3 sequence is 11 residues long. Per the germline V gene, CDR1 is KGHSH and CDR2 is LQKENI. V was cut by 3 bases and J by 8 bases, with 7 bases left in between.

The chain links TRBV6-5 to TRBJ1-1; D ambiguous. Trimming removed 4 bases from V and 0 bases from J, with 9 bases in between. The CDR3 has 14 amino acids. The V gene's germline CDR1 is MNHEY and CDR2 SVGAGI. The CDR3 bases are TGTGCCAGCAGTTGGGCGGGGATGAACACTGAAGCTTTCTTT. As protein: CASSWAGMNTEAFF.